The 24 T cell receptor beta chains listed next were all sequenced from one sample in a study of cytomegalovirus exposure and HLA in healthy donors. The PCR had 60 Vbeta and 13 Jbeta primers. Sequencing was performed with immunoSEQ multiplex PCR; in TCRdb, only in-frame clones are kept and a portion is missing. The repertoire includes approximately 75,000 clones, around 80% of them detected once, and approximately 1% sits in the top ten. The sample comprised PBMCs. The receptor set was obtained from a male donor in good health and CMV-seronegative.

The chain links TRBV18 to TRBJ1-4, with D uncertain. V lost 2 bases, J lost 2 bases, and 12 bases lay in between. Looked up from germline, CDR1 is KGHSH and CDR2 is LQKENI. The CDR3 is 16 amino acids. CDR3 amino acids: CASSPVEGGTNEKLFF. Written as DNA, the CDR3 is TGTGCCAGCTCACCAGTCGAGGGTGGGACTAATGAAAAACTGTTTTTT.

The V and J genes are TRBV29-1 and TRBJ2-2, with 9 positions matching TRBD1. Losses at the gene ends were 5 bases for V and 4 bases for J; bases not matched to a gene: 8. The CDR3 covers 15 residues. In germline, CDR1 is SQVTM, CDR2 ANQGSEA. The CDR3 bases are TGCAGCGTTCAGACAGGGGGAAAGGTCACCGGGGAGCTGTTTTTT. This sequence encodes CSVQTGGKVTGELFF.

This clone was seen once. CDR3 sequence: CASSPFGGLGETQYF. The CDR3 region has the DNA TGTGCCAGCAGTCCGTTCGGGGGGCTTGGGGAGACCCAGTACTTC. V gene TRBV28 combines with J gene TRBJ2-5; perhaps TRBD2 as D (7 bases). Trimming pared 5 bases from V and 5 bases from J, leaving 18 bases between. Germline assignment: CDR1 MDHEN and CDR2 SYDVKM. There are 15 residues in the CDR3.

The genes are TRBV30 and TRBJ1-5, with 9 bases identical to TRBD1. The V segment lost 1 base and the J segment 7 bases; nucleotides outside the gene matches: 11. From germline, CDR1 is GTSNPN and CDR2 SVGIG (reference sequence). CDR3 length: 16 amino acids. CDR3 nucleotides: TGTGCCTGGAGTGAAACCGGGACAGGGCTGTACCAGCCCCAGCATTTT. This gives the protein CAWSETGTGLYQPQHF.

This chain links TRBV7-3 with TRBJ2-7, with 9 bases matching TRBD2. From germline, CDR1 is SGHTA and CDR2 FQGTGA. This CDR3 is 14 amino acids long. V lost 4 bases to trimming and J lost 7 bases; unmatched junction nucleotides: 8. CDR3 DNA sequence: TGTGCCAGCAGCTCCCTCGGGACTAGCAGAGAGCAGTACTTC. It is translated as CASSSLGTSREQYF.

DNA for the CDR3: TGTGCCAGCAGTGAGCGCGGATTGGGTAATGAAAAACTGTTTTTT. This codes for CASSERGLGNEKLFF. The chain employs TRBV25-1 and TRBJ1-4; no clear D. CDR3 length: 15 residues. The ends were cut back, 3 bases at V and 4 bases at J, with 12 bases in the middle. Germline V CDR1 and CDR2: MGHDK, SYGVNS.

In regard to this clone: At one end the junction does not follow the germline gene, possibly because of a read error. As DNA, the CDR3 is TGCGCCAGCACTCAGGGGTTACATAATTCACCCCTCAACTTT. Amino acid sequence: CASTQGLHNSPLNF. The rearrangement links TRBV4-3 to TRBJ1-6, with D possibly matching TRBD1 (6 bases). CDR1 and CDR2 from the germline V gene are LGHNA and YSLEER. The CDR3 consists of 14 residues.

The J gene is TRBJ1-6, the V gene TRBV30; the D gene is possibly TRBD1 (5 bases). This CDR3 has 16 amino acids. Trimming stripped 3 bases from V and 0 bases from J, with 12 bases between. From germline, CDR1 is GTSNPN and CDR2 SVGIG (reference sequence). The chain's CDR3 is CAWSRAGSSYNSPLHF. CDR3 nucleotides: TGTGCCTGGAGCAGGGCGGGGAGCTCCTATAATTCACCCCTCCACTTT.

The V gene is TRBV25-1, the J gene TRBJ2-6; D possibly corresponds to TRBD1 (6 bases). The CDR3 contains 15 residues. Trimming took 6 bases from V and 6 from J, leaving 15 bases between them. CDR1 and CDR2 (germline): MGHDK, SYGVNS. The CDR3 DNA reads as TGTGCCAGCAGCCTCTCAGGGGCGGAGGCCAACGTCCTGACTTTC. Its protein product is CASSLSGAEANVLTF.

The gene calls are TRBV5-1 and TRBJ2-7, with 9 bases fitting TRBD2. Germline values: CDR1 SGHRS, CDR2 YFSETQ. V lost 2 bases and J lost 1; bases outside the gene matches: 4. The CDR3 has 15 residues. Here the CDR3 DNA reads TGCGCCAGCAGCTTCTCTAGCGGGGTTTCCTACGAGCAGTACTTC. Its protein is CASSFSSGVSYEQYF.

This chain links TRBV19 with TRBJ1-6, with D unclear. V was trimmed by 7 bases and J by 9 bases, leaving 16 bases between them. The CDR3 covers 14 residues. Germline V lookup: CDR1 LNHDA, CDR2 SQIVND (reference sequence). The chain's CDR3 is CASTGGLSGSPLHF. CDR3 nucleotide sequence: TGTGCCAGTACTGGAGGGTTATCGGGTTCACCCCTCCACTTT. The whole variable domain, remainder taken from reference TRBV19 and TRBJ1-6, is DGGITQSPKYLFRKEGQNVTLSCEQNLNHDAMYWYRQDPGQGLRLIYYSQIVNDFQKGDIAEGYSVSREKKESFPLTVTSAQKNPTAFYLCASTGGLSGSPLHFGNGTRLTVT.

The chain couples TRBV5-1 to TRBJ1-2; TRBD1 matches 8 bases. The V gene end was trimmed by 4 bases and the J gene end by 2 bases; junction bases not matched to a gene: 4. Germline CDR1 reads SGHRS; CDR2 reads YFSETQ. This CDR3 contains 14 residues. CDR3 amino acids: CASSLGQDNYGYTF. CDR3 coding DNA: TGCGCCAGCAGCCTGGGACAGGACAACTATGGCTACACCTTC. The full variable domain, its missing parts supplied by reference TRBV5-1 and TRBJ1-2, is KAGVTQTPRYLIKTRGQQVTLSCSPISGHRSVSWYQQTPGQGLQFLFEYFSETQRNKGNFPGRFSGRQFSNSRSEMNVSTLELGDSALYLCASSLGQDNYGYTFGSGTRLTVV.

The CDR3, as DNA: TGCGCCAGCAGCCAAGTCAGGACAGGGGACTATGGCTACACCTTC. Translated, it gives CASSQVRTGDYGYTF. V and J are TRBV4-1 and TRBJ1-2, with TRBD1 matching over 9 bases. Germline V gene sequence: CDR1 MGHRA, CDR2 YSYEKL. The trim removed 1 base at V and 3 bases at J, leaving 3 bases unmatched. This CDR3 is built from 15 residues.

In the case of this clone: Other DNA sequences in the sample encode the same CDR3. The rearrangement joins TRBV9 to TRBJ1-1; unclear D gene. In germline, CDR1 is SGDLS, CDR2 YYNGEE. CDR3 size: 13 residues. Trimming removed 1 base at V and 1 base at J, with 5 bases between. The CDR3 is CASSVTGNTEAFF. The CDR3 DNA is TGTGCCAGCAGCGTAACGGGGAACACTGAAGCTTTCTTT.

The chain combines TRBV5-1 with TRBJ2-7; 9 positions match TRBD1. Germline lookup yields CDR1 SGHRS and CDR2 YFSETQ. V shed 1 base, J shed 1 base, and the junction held 6 bases outside the gene matches. This CDR3 comprises 16 residues. CDR3 sequence reads: CASSLSPGQGSYEQYF. In nucleotides, the CDR3 is TGCGCCAGCAGCTTGTCCCCGGGACAGGGTTCCTACGAGCAGTACTTC.

This sequence joins TRBV27 and TRBJ2-5; TRBD2 might be the D (6 bases). With the DNA end fitting TRBJ2-7 better, the J assignment may be wrong. CDR3 length: 16 residues. Germline CDR1 MNHEY, CDR2 SMNVEV (reference sequence). The CDR3 coding sequence is TGTGCCAGCAGTTTATACCCGGGAGAGGAGGCCTACGAGCAGTACTTC. It specifies CASSLYPGEEAYEQYF.

The chain links TRBV27 to TRBJ2-7; 13 bases fit TRBD2. The trim removed 3 bases at V and 7 bases at J, leaving 12 bases unmatched. CDR3 size: 17 residues. CDR1 and CDR2 (germline): MNHEY, SMNVEV (reference sequence). For the CDR3, the DNA is TGTGCCAGCAGTTTTTACCGGACTAGCGGGGGTTCGGGGGAGCAGTACTTC. This codes for CASSFYRTSGGSGEQYF.

This clone was counted once. The chain employs TRBV5-1 and TRBJ2-7, with TRBD2 identical over 7 bases. The CDR3 is 16 residues long. V trimming: 0 bases; J trimming: 0 bases; junction bases outside the gene matches: 6. Germline V gene lookup returns CDR1 SGHRS and CDR2 YFSETQ. CDR3 sequence: CASSLVSGPSSYEQYF. As DNA, the CDR3 is TGCGCCAGCAGCTTGGTTAGCGGGCCTAGCTCCTACGAGCAGTACTTC.

The V call is TRBV29-1, the J call TRBJ2-7; 7 nucleotides match TRBD2. V dropped 3 bases and J dropped 4; count of bases not matched to a gene: 9. Germline V gene lookup returns CDR1 SQVTM and CDR2 ANQGSEA. CDR3 length: 14 amino acids. The CDR3 loop is CSVDSPGGSYEQYF. The CDR3 nucleotides read TGCAGCGTTGATAGTCCGGGGGGATCGTACGAGCAGTACTTC.

The chain joins TRBV6-1 to TRBJ1-4; 11 bases are shared with TRBD1. The CDR3 contains 16 residues. V lost 0 bases, J lost 8 bases, and 5 bases stayed unmatched. Germline lookup yields CDR1 MNHNS and CDR2 SASEGT. Here the CDR3 reads CASSEARDRGNEKLFF. CDR3 DNA sequence: TGTGCCAGCAGTGAAGCCCGGGACAGGGGGAACGAAAAACTGTTTTTT.

This clone was seen only once. The rearrangement uses TRBV7-9 and TRBJ1-6; tentative D call: TRBD1 (5 bases). Germline lookup yields CDR1 SEHNR and CDR2 FQNEAQ (reference sequence). V was cut by 5 bases and J by 10 bases, with 9 bases left in between. CDR3 length: 12 amino acids. Written as DNA, the CDR3 is TGTGCCAGCAGCGGGGGACTGTCACCCCTCCACTTT. Amino acids: CASSGGLSPLHF.

This rearrangement joins TRBV5-1 to TRBJ2-5; the match to TRBD2 covers 10 bases. Germline V gene data show CDR1 as SGHRS and CDR2 as YFSETQ. The CDR3 spans 15 residues. V was clipped by 0 bases and J by 5 bases; unmatched bases: 4. CDR3 in DNA: TGCGCCAGCAGCTTGGACAGCGGGGGGGCGGAGACCCAGTACTTC. Amino acid sequence: CASSLDSGGAETQYF. Together with reference TRBV5-1 and TRBJ2-5, the CDR3 gives the full variable domain: KAGVTQTPRYLIKTRGQQVTLSCSPISGHRSVSWYQQTPGQGLQFLFEYFSETQRNKGNFPGRFSGRQFSNSRSEMNVSTLELGDSALYLCASSLDSGGAETQYFGPGTRLLVL.

The CDR3 nucleotides are TGTGCCAGCAGTTGGGGACAGCCAGTCACTGGAAACACCATATATTTT. Protein sequence: CASSWGQPVTGNTIYF. The chain combines TRBV2 with TRBJ1-3, with 7 positions matching TRBD1. The CDR3 loop spans 16 amino acids. The V segment lost 5 bases and the J segment 2 bases; nucleotides outside the gene matches: 9. Germline V CDR1 and CDR2: SNHLY, FYNNEI. The variable domain in full, completed from reference TRBV2 and TRBJ1-3, reads EPEVTQTPSHQVTQMGQEVILRCVPISNHLYFYWYRQILGQKVEFLVSFYNNEISEKSEIFDDQFSVERPDGSNFTLKIRSTKLEDSAMYFCASSWGQPVTGNTIYFGEGSWLTVV.

This clone came up a few times. The chain has TRBV19 and TRBJ1-5; D gene uncertain. Germline values: CDR1 LNHDA, CDR2 SQIVND (reference sequence). With 11 bases removed from V and 3 bases from J, the gap between germline ends came to 17 bases. The CDR3 loop spans 14 amino acids. CDR3 coding DNA: TGTGCCTCAACCGCGGGGTTGACCAATCAGCCCCAGCATTTT. This gives the protein CASTAGLTNQPQHF.